The 22 T cell receptor beta chains below were found in one sample sequenced in a study of CD8 T cells in ankylosing spondylitis. TCRdb reprocessed the 5' RACE reads with MiXCR, giving one entry per CDR3 protein. Among a few hundred thousand distinct CDR3 sequences, approximately 10% were seen once, and the ten largest hold 9.1%. Sequencing was done on a sample of blood, either unsorted or a sorted T cell fraction (not recorded which). The receptors stem from a female donor with ankylosing spondylitis or in good health (not recorded which).

This chain links TRBV2 with TRBJ1-2; D gene uncertain. CDR1 SNHLY and CDR2 FYNNEI come from the germline V gene. This CDR3 has 13 residues. The ends were cut back, 8 bases at V and 4 bases at J, with 14 bases in the middle. CDR3 residues: CASGLSVAYGYTF. The CDR3 DNA follows: TGTGCCAGCGGGCTGAGCGTTGCCTATGGCTACACCTTC.

In the case of this clonotype: A much larger clone lies one base from this, so it may be a read error. V usage is TRBV20-1 and J usage is TRBJ2-4; 8 positions match TRBD1. CDR1 and CDR2 from the germline V gene are DFQATT and SNEGSKA (reference sequence). J gave up 1 base and V 3 bases, and 14 bases lay outside the gene matches. The CDR3 has 18 amino acids. The DNA for the CDR3 is TGCAGTGCTAGTGAATGGACAGGGACAAGGGAGGCCAAAAACATTCAGTACTTC. Amino acid sequence: CSASEWTGTREAKNIQYF.

The chain recombines TRBV19 with TRBJ1-1; D gene ambiguous. Germline-derived CDR1 and CDR2 are LNHDA and SQIVND (reference sequence). This CDR3 comprises 13 residues. The V gene lost 4 bases and the J gene lost 6 bases, with 12 bases spanning the gap. CDR3 in amino acids: CASSTVEGAEAFF. DNA of the CDR3: TGTGCCAGTAGTACGGTCGAGGGCGCTGAAGCTTTCTTT. The complete variable domain, with remaining parts taken from reference TRBV19 and TRBJ1-1, reads DGGITQSPKYLFRKEGQNVTLSCEQNLNHDAMYWYRQDPGQGLRLIYYSQIVNDFQKGDIAEGYSVSREKKESFPLTVTSAQKNPTAFYLCASSTVEGAEAFFGQGTRLTVV.

This clonotype came up many times. The chain has TRBV29-1 and TRBJ2-3; D possibly corresponds to TRBD2 (5 bases). Trimming took 4 bases from V and 0 from J, leaving 11 bases between them. There are 14 residues in the CDR3. The germline V gene encodes CDR1 SQVTM and CDR2 ANQGSEA. DNA of the CDR3: TGCAGCGTTGTCCGGGGTACTAGCACAGATACGCAGTATTTT. This codes for CSVVRGTSTDTQYF.

There are many counts of this clonotype. The chain joins TRBV5-1 to TRBJ2-3; D remains unclear. V lost 6 bases and J lost 0, with 11 bases in between. Per the germline V gene, CDR1 is SGHRS and CDR2 is YFSETQ. The CDR3 runs to 14 residues. The CDR3 loop is CASNPEISTDTQYF. The CDR3 DNA reads as TGCGCCAGCAACCCAGAAATCAGCACAGATACGCAGTATTTT. Together with reference TRBV5-1 and TRBJ2-3, the CDR3 gives the full variable domain: KAGVTQTPRYLIKTRGQQVTLSCSPISGHRSVSWYQQTPGQGLQFLFEYFSETQRNKGNFPGRFSGRQFSNSRSEMNVSTLELGDSALYLCASNPEISTDTQYFGPGTRLTVL.

About this clonotype itself: This may stem from a read error, because a much larger clone lies one nucleotide away. The gene calls are TRBV28 and TRBJ1-5, with a weak D call TRBD1 (6 bases). The V gene's germline CDR1 is MDHEN and CDR2 SYDVKM. There are 16 residues in the CDR3. In nucleotides, the CDR3 is TGTGCCAGCCAGTACCTTGGGACACTAAGAGATCACCCCCAGCATTTT. Translated: CASQYLGTLRDHPQHF.

This clonotype has a count of ten or more. This chain uses TRBV20-1 with TRBJ2-7, with D possibly matching TRBD1 (5 bases). The V end was cut by 6 bases, the J end by 0 bases, with 18 bases between. This CDR3 region has 15 residues. Germline CDR1 DFQATT, CDR2 SNEGSKA (reference sequence). Here the CDR3 DNA reads TGCAGTGCGAGAAGGTTGGGGCCCAGCTCCTACGAGCAGTACTTC. It encodes CSARRLGPSSYEQYF.

In this sample, this clonotype turned up a few times. This chain links TRBV29-1 with TRBJ2-7; unclear D gene. The CDR3 consists of 12 residues. Trimming stripped 6 bases from V and 0 bases from J, with 9 bases between. CDR1 is SQVTM, CDR2 ANQGSEA, per germline. For the CDR3, the DNA is TGCAGCGTCCGCTCGAGCTCCTACGAGCAGTACTTC. Its translation: CSVRSSSYEQYF.

In this sample, this clonotype turned up a few times. The V call is TRBV18, the J call TRBJ1-1; TRBD1 agrees at 12 bases. CDR1 and CDR2 (germline): KGHSH, LQKENI. V gave up 2 bases and J gave up 7 bases; unmatched junction bases: 8. The CDR3 has 16 residues. DNA for the CDR3: TGTGCCAGCTCACCAGGGACAGGGGGCCGGTCGATTGAAGCTTTCTTT. Translating gives CASSPGTGGRSIEAFF.

This clonotype appeared many times. CDR3 sequence reads: CASSLALREQFF. For the CDR3, the DNA is TGTGCCAGCAGCTTAGCGCTGCGGGAGCAGTTCTTC. The chain uses TRBV7-9 and TRBJ2-1; D is unclear. V was pared by 0 bases and J by 10 bases, with 7 bases between. Germline V gene data show CDR1 as SEHNR and CDR2 as FQNEAQ (reference sequence). This CDR3 is built from 12 residues.

In its sample, this clonotype ranks as medium-sized. V usage is TRBV20-1 and J usage is TRBJ2-7, with D tentatively TRBD2 (5 bases). This CDR3 has 14 residues. Trimming took 2 bases from V and 1 from J, leaving 12 bases between them. Germline loops: CDR1 DFQATT, CDR2 SNEGSKA (reference sequence). Here the CDR3 DNA reads TGCAGTGCTAGATCCCCCGGGAATTCCTACGAGCAGTACTTC. Residues: CSARSPGNSYEQYF.

In this sample, this clonotype turned up many times. The V and J genes are TRBV20-1 and TRBJ1-6, with 9 bases that match TRBD1. Trimming at V came to 4 bases and at J to 13 bases, leaving 14 bases not matched to a gene. The germline V gene has CDR1 DFQATT and CDR2 SNEGSKA (reference sequence). The CDR3 loop spans 15 amino acids. The CDR3 bases are TGCAGTGCTAAACTACCGGGACAGGGATTGGGTCCCCTCCACTTT. This encodes CSAKLPGQGLGPLHF.

The sample holds many counts of this clonotype. This chain links TRBV11-2 with TRBJ2-1; no firm D call. This CDR3 comprises 18 residues. V was cut by 4 bases and J by 2 bases, with 21 bases left in between. The germline V gene encodes CDR1 SGHAT and CDR2 FQNNGV. The CDR3 region is CASSSVPLFGKAYNEQFF. CDR3 nucleotides: TGTGCCAGCAGCTCCGTCCCCCTGTTTGGCAAGGCCTACAATGAGCAGTTCTTC.

This clonotype was seen repeatedly, ten times or more. The rearrangement uses TRBV12-3 or TRBV12-4 and TRBJ2-5; a weak D match, TRBD2 (5 bases). The germline V and J ends were trimmed by 5 bases and 1 base, with 11 bases remaining between them. This CDR3 comprises 14 residues. CDR3 region: CASSEGPAQETQYF. The CDR3 DNA reads TGTGCCAGCAGTGAGGGCCCAGCCCAAGAGACCCAGTACTTC.

This clonotype occurred many times. J is TRBJ1-2 and V is TRBV27; 9 bases fit TRBD1. CDR3 length: 14 amino acids. After removal of 4 bases from V and 5 bases from J, the junction contained 5 bases not matched to a gene. Germline V gene data show CDR1 as MNHEY and CDR2 as SMNVEV (reference sequence). The CDR3 DNA follows: TGTGCCAGCAGTTGGACAGGGGCCCAATATGGCTACACCTTC. Translating it yields CASSWTGAQYGYTF.

This clonotype appeared many times. The V and J genes are TRBV12-3 or TRBV12-4 and TRBJ1-5; 9 bases line up with TRBD1. This CDR3 region has 14 residues. V was clipped by 5 bases and J by 6 bases; unmatched bases: 5. The CDR3 DNA is TGTGCCAGCAGTCTAACAGGGGGCCTTCAGCCCCAGCATTTT. Its translation: CASSLTGGLQPQHF.

The CDR3 loop reads CASSGSGVSNQPQHF. CDR3 DNA sequence: TGTGCCAGCAGCGGCTCAGGGGTAAGCAATCAGCCCCAGCATTTT. V is TRBV7-9 and J is TRBJ1-5; possible D gene TRBD1, 6 bases. The germline CDR1 and CDR2 sequences are SEHNR and FQNEAQ (reference sequence). The length of the CDR3 is 15 residues. V was trimmed by 5 bases and J by 1 base, leaving 12 bases between them. The entire variable domain, with the rest obtained from reference TRBV7-9 and TRBJ1-5, is as follows: DTGVSQNPRHKITKRGQNVTFRCDPISEHNRLYWYRQTLGQGPEFLTYFQNEAQLEKSRLLSDRFSAERPKGSFSTLEIQRTEQGDSAMYLCASSGSGVSNQPQHFGDGTRLSIL.

Turning to this clonotype: Germline and junction disagree at one end, which may indicate a read error. This chain connects TRBV5-1 to TRBJ1-2; the match to TRBD1 covers 9 bases. Germline CDR1 and CDR2: SGHRS and YFSETQ. The CDR3 is 12 amino acids. CDR3 DNA sequence: TGCGCCAGCAGCCCTACAGGGGGCGTCCACTTCTTC. Protein sequence: CASSPTGGVHFF.

This clonotype showed up many times. This sequence joins TRBV20-1 and TRBJ2-5; D unresolved. Germline V gives CDR1 DFQATT, CDR2 SNEGSKA (reference sequence). The ends were cut back, 8 bases at V and 6 bases at J, with 19 bases in the middle. CDR3 length: 13 residues. CDR3: CSPSQAVRKTQYF. CDR3 in DNA: TGCAGTCCGTCTCAGGCGGTTAGAAAGACCCAGTACTTC.

A few counts support this clonotype. V gene TRBV29-1 combines with J gene TRBJ2-3; possible D gene TRBD1, 5 bases. Germline loops: CDR1 SQVTM, CDR2 ANQGSEA. V was cut by 8 bases and J by 0 bases, with 24 bases left in between. This CDR3 is 17 amino acids long. The DNA for the CDR3 is TGCAGCTTAGGGGCCACGGAGTCCCCTACTAGCACAGATACGCAGTATTTT. As protein: CSLGATESPTSTDTQYF.

This clonotype was observed at least ten times. The chain combines TRBV7-2 with TRBJ2-1; 9 positions agree with TRBD2. J was trimmed by 0 bases and V by 6 bases; bases with no gene match: 3. The CDR3 loop spans 15 amino acids. The germline CDR1 and CDR2 sequences are SGHTA and FQGNSA. The CDR3 loop reads CASSTTSGSYNEQFF. The CDR3 DNA sequence: TGTGCCAGCAGTACGACTAGCGGCTCCTACAATGAGCAGTTCTTC.

This clonotype was counted ten times or more. V and J are TRBV5-1 and TRBJ2-3; D uncertain. Per germline, CDR1 SGHRS and CDR2 YFSETQ. V lost 5 bases and J 0 bases, leaving 10 bases between the germline ends. CDR3 length equals 14 residues. CDR3 region: CASRTQTSTDTQYF. The CDR3 bases are TGCGCCAGCAGGACACAAACTAGCACAGATACGCAGTATTTT. Looking up the rest from reference TRBV5-1 and TRBJ2-3 gives the full variable domain: KAGVTQTPRYLIKTRGQQVTLSCSPISGHRSVSWYQQTPGQGLQFLFEYFSETQRNKGNFPGRFSGRQFSNSRSEMNVSTLELGDSALYLCASRTQTSTDTQYFGPGTRLTVL.